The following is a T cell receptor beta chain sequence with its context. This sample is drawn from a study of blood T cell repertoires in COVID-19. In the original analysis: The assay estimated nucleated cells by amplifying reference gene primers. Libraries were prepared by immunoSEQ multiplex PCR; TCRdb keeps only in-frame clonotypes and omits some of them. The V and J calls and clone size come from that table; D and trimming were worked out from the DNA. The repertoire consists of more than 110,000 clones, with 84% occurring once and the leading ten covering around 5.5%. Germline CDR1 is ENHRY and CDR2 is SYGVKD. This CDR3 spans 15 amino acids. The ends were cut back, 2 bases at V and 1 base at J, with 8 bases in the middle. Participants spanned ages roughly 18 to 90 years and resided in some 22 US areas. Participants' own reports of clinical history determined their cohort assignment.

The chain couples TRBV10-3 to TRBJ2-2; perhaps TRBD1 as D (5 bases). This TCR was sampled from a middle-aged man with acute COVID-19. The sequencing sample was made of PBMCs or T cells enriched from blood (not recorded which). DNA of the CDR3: TGTGCCATCAGTGAGCCAGGGATGAACACCGGGGAGCTGTTTTTT. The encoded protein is CAISEPGMNTGELFF.